The sequence of this TCR beta chain was determined in a study of CD8 T cells in ankylosing spondylitis. This clonotype was recorded many times. Its antigen is as yet unknown. CDR3 size: 12 residues. V shed 3 bases, J shed 15 bases, and the junction held 8 bases outside the gene matches. Germline CDR1 is SGDLS and CDR2 is YYNGEE. Study results and limitations: Ankylosing spondylitis blood appeared to carry a characteristic TCR beta motif of under ten highly homologous variants.

Quantitative barcoded 5'-RACE was used to prepare TCR beta libraries. TCRdb re-analysed the 5' RACE reads in MiXCR, keeping a single row per CDR3 protein. Among roughly 46,000 distinct CDR3 sequences listed, under 5% were seen once. This sequence was found in a female donor with ankylosing spondylitis or in good health (not recorded which). The rearrangement joins TRBV9 to TRBJ2-1, with 8 bases that match TRBD1. The sample taken for sequencing was blood, either unsorted or a sorted T cell fraction (not recorded which). The CDR3 bases are TGTGCCAGCAGCGGGTGGACAGGGAATCGGTTCTTC. This translates into CASSGWTGNRFF. Variable domain in full (rest from reference TRBV9 and TRBJ2-1): DSGVTQTPKHLITATGQRVTLRCSPRSGDLSVYWYQQSLDQGLQFLIQYYNGEERAKGNILERFSAQQFPDLHSELNLSSLELGDSALYFCASSGWTGNRFFGPGTRLTVL.